This TCR beta chain appears in the sequencing data of a study of long-term antiretroviral therapy in people with HIV. The authors ran the immunoSEQ assay, v3.0, at survey level. Profiling relied on immunoSEQ multiplex PCR, and the TCRdb table lists in-frame clones only, not all of them. The table has 20,000 to 25,000 clones, roughly 85% seen once. CDR3 size: 15 residues. With V trimmed by 5 bases and J by 0 bases, 2 bases remained unmatched. CDR1 and CDR2 from the germline V gene are LNHDA and SQIVND (reference sequence). This specimen consisted of unsorted PBMCs, obtained 1.2 years after starting antiretroviral therapy. The V gene is TRBV19, the J gene TRBJ2-1; 9 positions agree with TRBD2. The sequence was obtained from a woman aged 40 to 50 with HIV. CDR3 DNA sequence: TGTGCCAGTAGTGGTAGCGGGAGCTCCTACAATGAGCAGTTCTTC. This codes for CASSGSGSSYNEQFF.